Presented here are 3 T cell receptor beta chains from one specimen sequenced in a study of breast tumors, draining lymph nodes, adjacent tissues. Breast cancer patients provided tissue from their axillary draining lymph nodes. TCRdb reanalysed the multiplex PCR reads using MiXCR and keeps one entry per CDR3 protein. The sample consists of 140,000 to 150,000 distinct CDR3 sequences, about 30% of them appearing once. The material sequenced was axillary lymph node tissue. The receptor source for this set is a female donor with breast cancer. Some clones in this sample may be carry-over from other donors' samples.

This clonotype was recorded many times. The chain uses TRBV12-3 or TRBV12-4 and TRBJ1-2; D is ambiguous. V lost 5 bases and J 4 bases, leaving 8 bases between the germline ends. There are 12 residues in the CDR3. In DNA, the CDR3 is TGTGCCAGCAGTAACCAGGCCTATGGCTACACCTTC. Translation gives CASSNQAYGYTF.

There are many counts of this clonotype. V and J are TRBV18 and TRBJ2-1; 8 bases are shared with TRBD1. Trimming removed 2 bases from V and 6 bases from J; junction bases left unmatched: 6. This CDR3 has 15 amino acids. CDR1 is KGHSH and CDR2 is LQKENI in the germline V gene. Here the CDR3 reads CASSPGTGSVNEQFF. Here the CDR3 DNA reads TGTGCCAGCTCACCAGGGACAGGAAGCGTCAATGAGCAGTTCTTC.

This clonotype was observed at least ten times. V usage is TRBV18 and J usage is TRBJ2-5; TRBD2 matches 7 bases. The CDR3 contains 14 residues. CDR1 KGHSH and CDR2 LQKENI come from the germline V gene. Trimming removed 5 bases from V and 7 bases from J; junction bases left unmatched: 10. The CDR3 DNA reads as TGTGCCAGCTCAACGGACGCCGGGGAGGGGACCCAGTACTTC. As protein: CASSTDAGEGTQYF.